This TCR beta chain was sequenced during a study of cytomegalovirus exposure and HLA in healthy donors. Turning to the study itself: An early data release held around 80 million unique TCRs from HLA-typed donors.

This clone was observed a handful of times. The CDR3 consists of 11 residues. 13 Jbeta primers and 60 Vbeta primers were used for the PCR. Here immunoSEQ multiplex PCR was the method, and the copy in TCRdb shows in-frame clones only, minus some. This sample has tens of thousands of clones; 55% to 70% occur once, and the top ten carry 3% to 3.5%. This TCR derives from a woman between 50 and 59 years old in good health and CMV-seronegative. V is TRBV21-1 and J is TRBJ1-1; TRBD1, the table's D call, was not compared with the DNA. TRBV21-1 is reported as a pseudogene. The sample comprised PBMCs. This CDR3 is CASSKGAEAFF. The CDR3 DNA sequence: TGTGCCAGCAGCAAGGGGGCAGAAGCTTTCTTT.